This T cell receptor delta chain derives from a study of γδ T cells in repeated Plasmodium falciparum infection. In the study overall: Malaria-naive adults were infected with P. falciparum NF54 four times over roughly 590 days. Sampling occurred at baseline, pre-infection for selected infections, and 21 days post-infection.

This clone was detected ten times or more. Its antigen is unknown. The TCRdb protein, from a much larger clone, departs from this DNA's translation at residue 11, likely by read error; the protein shown derives from the DNA. Bulk repertoires came from Vgamma9/Vdelta2+ or Vdelta2-negative gammadelta T cells flow-sorted from PBMC. TCRdb reanalysed the multiplex PCR reads with CATT. The sample lists about 57,000 delta-chain clones; over 1.5% were seen once. Study results and caveats: Vdelta2-negative gammadelta repertoires appeared less diverse and less shared in Malian than Australian children. Waves of new clonotype selection appeared after repeated controlled infections in Vdelta2-negative, largely Vdelta1+, gammadelta T cells.

This CDR3 has 17 amino acids. Germline CDR1 reads GEAIGNYY; CDR2 reads EKD. The ends were cut back, 3 bases at V and 3 bases at J, with 22 bases in the middle. The rearrangement links TRDV2 to TRDJ1, with a weak D call TRDD3 (5 bases). The sample was gamma-delta T cells from blood. This sequence originates from a pool of human donors (malaria-infected and uninfected, not separated). CDR3 DNA: TGTGCCTGTGACCGGGTTCCCGGGGTGGGGTACCCCGATAAACTCATCTTT. It yields the protein CACDRVPGVGYPDKLIF.